This T cell receptor (beta chain) was sequenced in a study of beta chain features in type 1 diabetes. The study's findings and limits: Within the patient group, naive, central memory and Treg TCRB repertoires appeared more similar to each other than within healthy donors. Diminished insertions and augmented deletions at VDJ junctions characterized type 1 diabetes patients.

With 2 bases removed from V and 1 base from J, the gap between germline ends came to 10 bases. The CDR3 has 14 amino acids. Germline assignment: CDR1 SGHKS and CDR2 YYEKEE (reference sequence). Expressed TCRB transcripts were sequenced because the entire RNA isolate underwent reverse transcription. The table came from immunoSEQ multiplex PCR; TCRdb's copy has only in-frame clones and leaves some out. The sample lists 140,000 to 150,000 clones, 48% seen once, with roughly 0.43% in the top ten. This clone was picked up a small number of times. Its antigen is still unknown. The source material was Tregs from blood. The J gene is TRBJ2-7, the V gene TRBV5-5; no clear D gene. The TCR sequence derives from a man aged 18 to 30 in good health. In nucleotides, the CDR3 is TGTGCCAGCAGCTTCTATTCCTCATCCTACGAGCAGTACTTC. This encodes CASSFYSSSYEQYF.